These 19 T cell receptor beta chains were sequenced from one sample in a study of shared T cell receptors in the human thymus. Method: immunoSEQ multiplex PCR; TCRdb's copy keeps in-frame clones and lacks some. The repertoire has hundreds of thousands of clones, more than 75% of them found once; the top ten carry approximately 0.01%. The same sample was also studied in work on human thymus T cells.

The specimen sequenced was thymocytes. These receptor sequences come from a boy under two years old with a congenital heart defect.

The genes are TRBV5-5 and TRBJ2-1; 10 positions agree with TRBD2. The V segment lost 0 bases and the J segment 6 bases; nucleotides outside the gene matches: 6. The germline V gene encodes CDR1 SGHKS and CDR2 YYEKEE (reference sequence). The length of the CDR3 is 16 residues. CDR3 DNA: TGTGCCAGCAGCTTGGTGGCTAGCGGGAGAATCAATGAGCAGTTCTTC. This encodes CASSLVASGRINEQFF.

This chain joins TRBV7-9 and TRBJ2-2, with D perhaps TRBD1 (5 bases). In germline, CDR1 is SEHNR, CDR2 FQNEAQ (reference sequence). The CDR3 consists of 17 residues. Between the trimmed V and J ends, which lost 1 base and 4 bases, there was a span of 16 bases. CDR3 protein: CASSLGRGDRGTGELFF. CDR3 sequence (DNA): TGTGCCAGCAGCTTAGGACGTGGAGACAGAGGCACCGGGGAGCTGTTTTTT.

This chain uses TRBV19 with TRBJ1-1; no reliable D call. Trimming left V 3 bases short and J 3 bases short, with 11 bases between. Germline values: CDR1 LNHDA, CDR2 SQIVND (reference sequence). The CDR3 runs 14 residues. The CDR3 sequence: CASSMRPRDTEAFF. The CDR3 DNA sequence: TGTGCCAGTAGTATGAGACCCCGGGACACTGAAGCTTTCTTT.

The chain carries TRBV27 and TRBJ2-3; D perhaps matches TRBD1 (5 bases). The CDR3 spans 12 residues. Trimming cost V 6 bases and J 5 bases, with 9 bases left between them. Per germline, CDR1 MNHEY and CDR2 SMNVEV (reference sequence). In DNA, the CDR3 is TGTGCCAGCAGCCAGGGTAAAGATACGCAGTATTTT. Translated, it gives CASSQGKDTQYF.

This chain uses TRBV9 with TRBJ2-6; 7 nucleotides match TRBD1. Germline V CDR1 and CDR2: SGDLS, YYNGEE. V trimming: 0 bases; J trimming: 4 bases; junction bases outside the gene matches: 7. The CDR3 totals 17 residues. The CDR3 loop reads CASSVGLTGEGANVLTF. DNA of the CDR3: TGTGCCAGCAGCGTAGGGCTAACAGGGGAAGGGGCCAACGTCCTGACTTTC. Combining the CDR3 with reference TRBV9 and TRBJ2-6 gives the whole variable domain DSGVTQTPKHLITATGQRVTLRCSPRSGDLSVYWYQQSLDQGLQFLIQYYNGEERAKGNILERFSAQQFPDLHSELNLSSLELGDSALYFCASSVGLTGEGANVLTFGAGSRLTVL.

This clone was seen only a few times. The rearrangement uses TRBV6-5 and TRBJ2-5; TRBD2 aligns across 7 bases. CDR1 is MNHEY, CDR2 SVGAGI, per germline. The CDR3 loop spans 12 amino acids. The V and J ends lost 5 bases and 4 bases, in that order; junction bases with no gene match: 1. This CDR3 is CASSIAGETQYF. CDR3 bases: TGTGCCAGCAGTATAGCGGGAGAGACCCAGTACTTC.

The V gene is TRBV14, the J gene TRBJ1-1; 9 nucleotides agree with TRBD1. Germline CDR1 is SGHDN and CDR2 is FVKESK. The CDR3 loop spans 18 amino acids. The V segment lost 6 bases and the J segment 0 bases; nucleotides outside the gene matches: 14. CDR3 DNA sequence: TGTGCCAGCAGTCAGCGCCGTGAACAGGGGGCCTTGAACACTGAAGCTTTCTTT. Its translation is CASSQRREQGALNTEAFF.

V and J are TRBV7-6 and TRBJ1-2, with D tentatively TRBD1 (6 bases). CDR3 length equals 15 residues. V dropped 1 base and J dropped 2 bases, with 11 bases sitting between them. Germline CDR1 reads SGHVS; CDR2 reads FNYEAQ. CDR3: CASSLGGGQNYGYTF. The CDR3 DNA is TGTGCCAGCAGCTTAGGGGGGGGGCAGAACTATGGCTACACCTTC.

V is TRBV7-9 and J is TRBJ2-5; 10 bases line up with TRBD2. The CDR3 is made up of 17 amino acids. In germline, CDR1 is SEHNR, CDR2 FQNEAQ (reference sequence). V trimming: 5 bases; J trimming: 5 bases; junction bases outside the gene matches: 14. The CDR3 protein is CASSATVKREGPETQYF. CDR3 nucleotides: TGTGCCAGCAGCGCCACTGTAAAGCGGGAGGGCCCCGAGACCCAGTACTTC.

This chain uses TRBV28 with TRBJ2-3; a weak D match, TRBD2 (5 bases). Deletions cut 2 bases from V and 0 bases from J, with 18 bases between. Looked up from germline, CDR1 is MDHEN and CDR2 is SYDVKM. This CDR3 has 18 residues. CDR3 protein: CASSLEVARNPSTDTQYF. CDR3 coding DNA: TGTGCCAGCAGTTTAGAGGTAGCGCGCAACCCAAGCACAGATACGCAGTATTTT.

This clone was seen more than once but under ten times. This rearrangement joins TRBV5-5 to TRBJ1-1; 11 positions match TRBD1. V was pared by 0 bases and J by 4 bases, with 5 bases of the junction left unmatched. The CDR3 sequence is 16 residues long. Germline V gene lookup returns CDR1 SGHKS and CDR2 YYEKEE (reference sequence). CDR3 sequence (DNA): TGTGCCAGCAGCTTGGATAGGACAGGGGGCTTCACTGAAGCTTTCTTT. It translates to CASSLDRTGGFTEAFF.

This clone was found once. This sequence joins TRBV5-1 and TRBJ2-5; 8 bases align to TRBD1. CDR1 and CDR2 from the germline V gene are SGHRS and YFSETQ. V lost 0 bases and J lost 5; bases outside the gene matches: 3. The CDR3 covers 14 residues. CDR3: CASSLGQGSETQYF. The CDR3 DNA reads as TGCGCCAGCAGCTTGGGACAGGGGAGCGAGACCCAGTACTTC.

V usage is TRBV10-3 and J usage is TRBJ2-5; TRBD1 matches 7 bases. Matching the DNA end better, TRBJ2-7 makes the J call doubtful. Per the germline V gene, CDR1 is ENHRY and CDR2 is SYGVKD. The CDR3 totals 15 residues. The CDR3 nucleotides are TGTGCCATCAGTGAGTCAGAACAGGGGACCTACGAGCAGTACTTC. Protein sequence: CAISESEQGTYEQYF.

This clone was found once. This chain connects TRBV9 to TRBJ2-1, with 7 bases that match TRBD2. Germline CDR1 is SGDLS and CDR2 is YYNGEE. The CDR3 is made up of 14 amino acids. The trim removed 3 bases at V and 13 bases at J, leaving 13 bases unmatched. The CDR3: CASSGPGGSGVQFF. CDR3 nucleotide sequence: TGTGCCAGCAGCGGGCCGGGGGGTAGCGGTGTACAGTTCTTC.

The chain combines TRBV14 with TRBJ2-7, with TRBD2 matching over 10 bases. The CDR3 extends over 16 amino acids. V lost 0 bases, J lost 3 bases, and 5 bases stayed unmatched. CDR1 is SGHDN and CDR2 is FVKESK in the germline V gene. The CDR3 nucleotides read TGTGCCAGCAGCCAAGATAGGCCTAGCGGGAGCTACGAGCAGTACTTC. It translates to CASSQDRPSGSYEQYF.

The chain has TRBV29-1 and TRBJ1-1; 7 positions match TRBD1. The junction had 6 bases not matched to a gene; V was cut back by 7 bases and J by 4 bases. This CDR3 contains 12 residues. Germline V gene lookup returns CDR1 SQVTM and CDR2 ANQGSEA. The DNA of the CDR3 is TGCAGCGCCGACAGGGTAGCCACTGAAGCTTTCTTT. It is translated as CSADRVATEAFF.

This clone showed up just a few times. The rearrangement uses TRBV4-2 and TRBJ2-7, with D perhaps TRBD2 (5 bases). Germline assignment: CDR1 LGHNA and CDR2 YNFKEQ. V lost 4 bases, J lost 0 bases, and 13 bases lay in between. The CDR3 consists of 15 residues. CDR3 nucleotide sequence: TGTGCCAGCAGCCGAGACTCGCGGGCCTCCTACGAGCAGTACTTC. As protein: CASSRDSRASYEQYF.

The CDR3 nucleotides read TGTGCCACCAGCAGAGATTGGTTGGCGGGGAGGAGCAATCAGCCCCAGCATTTT. Protein: CATSRDWLAGRSNQPQHF. The chain uses TRBV15 and TRBJ1-5; the D is unclear. The CDR3 length is 18 residues. V lost 0 bases, J lost 1 base, and 16 bases lay in between. From germline, CDR1 is LNHNV and CDR2 YYDKDF (reference sequence).

The chain joins TRBV20-1 to TRBJ2-3; D call uncertain. The CDR3 has 11 amino acids. Trimming took off 7 bases at V and 4 bases at J, with 9 bases between the two ends. Germline V gene sequence: CDR1 DFQATT, CDR2 SNEGSKA (reference sequence). Written as DNA, the CDR3 is TGCAGTGGTAGCCTACCAGATACGCAGTATTTT. Protein: CSGSLPDTQYF.